Here is one TCR beta chain with its context. Its antigen remains unidentified. Per-nucleotide qualities are absent, and no much larger clonotype sits a single base away. Each collaborating institution followed its own protocols to collect whole blood in K2EDTA tubes. Collaborator samples were shipped for TCRbeta analysis as frozen whole blood, isolated PBMCs, or DNA extracted from either sample type. TCRbeta CDR3 regions were amplified from genomic DNA by means of the immunoSEQ Assay, a bias-controlled multiplex PCR. As for the authors' bioinformatics: Nucleated cell counts per sample were estimated from amplification of reference gene primers within the assay. Sequence reads were collapsed and filtered to measure the absolute abundance of every unique TCRbeta CDR3 rearrangement. Productive Simpson clonality was computed per sample as the square root of Simpson's diversity index over productive rearrangements. What TCRdb holds here is the immuneACCESS table cut down to in-frame rearrangements. Part of the clones is not present; checked against another copy, under half of the missing clones reflect an unresolved V gene, and the others are unexplained. V and J calls and clone size are given by that table; D and trimming were obtained from the DNA. The sample has approximately 170,000 clones on record, less than 80% of them singletons. The ten top clones hold around 11% of the sample.

Taken from the germline V gene (reference sequence), the CDR1 and CDR2 loops are GTSNPN and SVGIG. The CDR3 numbers 15 residues from cysteine through phenylalanine. CDR3 DNA only is kept here, 45 bases in frame from base 1. V sheds 2 bases and J sheds 0 bases, leaving 12 bases between their ends. This record comes from a study of blood T cell repertoires in COVID-19 (dated by TCRdb to 2020 to 2021). Study-level background: Samples from collaborators originated in the United States, Italy and Spain and spanned both the acute and convalescent phases of COVID-19. The material from the prospective study consisted of cDNA or gDNA derived from T cells, B-cell-depleted T cells, or PBMCs. The dataset comprised deeply sampled blood TCRbeta repertoires from subjects exposed to, actively infected with, or recovered from COVID-19. The repertoires were released in a freely available public database meant as a resource for research on the immune response to SARS-CoV-2. Samples were obtained from the ongoing ImmuneRACE study (first 160 participants) and from about 1,300 subjects provided by 6 global collaborators. Sample metadata almost always included a de-identified subject ID, COVID-19 status, age in years and sex. HLA class I and class II types, where available, came from metadata supplied by the sample provider rather than from assay-based typing.

Study-wide findings and limitations: Clinical and demographic metadata were provided uncurated, with the amount varying by source and participant.

This TCR derives from a woman aged 45-65 years with acute or convalescent COVID-19. The chain is assembled from TRBV30 and TRBJ2-3; the D gene lacks a confident call. Material: peripheral blood. The CDR3 region has the sequence CAWSLQRISTDTQYF. At the DNA level, the sequence is TGTGCCTGGAGTCTTCAGCGTATTAGCACAGATACGCAGTATTTT.